Each of the 18 T cell receptor beta chains below was sequenced from the same sample in a study of cytomegalovirus exposure and HLA in healthy donors. PCR employed 60 Vbeta and 13 Jbeta primers. Clones were read by immunoSEQ multiplex PCR, and TCRdb kept only the in-frame ones, dropping some. The sample shows around 190,000 clones, over 70% of them seen only once. The sequencing sample was made of PBMCs. These receptors came from a woman aged 30 to 39 in good health and CMV-seropositive.

This clone was observed a single time. The CDR3 sequence: CASSLGDREDLGYTF. In DNA form, the CDR3 reads TGTGCCAGCAGCTTGGGGGACAGGGAAGATCTTGGCTACACCTTC. The chain recombines TRBV5-4 with TRBJ1-2, with 9 bases fitting TRBD1. This CDR3 has 15 residues. Germline CDR1 SGHNT, CDR2 YYREEE (reference sequence). V lost 0 bases to trimming and J lost 7 bases; unmatched junction nucleotides: 7. Full variable domain (rest looked up from reference TRBV5-4 and TRBJ1-2): ETGVTQSPTHLIKTRGQQVTLRCSSQSGHNTVSWYQQALGQGPQFIFQYYREEENGRGNFPPRFSGLQFPNYSSELNVNALELDDSALYLCASSLGDREDLGYTFGSGTRLTVV.

The V and J genes are TRBV5-7 and TRBJ2-1; 7 bases line up with TRBD1. TRBV5-7 is marked as an open reading frame, function uncertain. The CDR3 consists of 12 residues. The V gene end was trimmed by 1 base and the J gene end by 10 bases; junction bases not matched to a gene: 2. In nucleotides, the CDR3 is TGTGCCAGCAGCTTGAGCAGGGGGGAGCAGTTCTTC. Its protein is CASSLSRGEQFF.

V usage is TRBV2 and J usage is TRBJ2-3, with TRBD1 matching 10 bases. V gave up 6 bases and J gave up 2 bases; unmatched junction bases: 8. The CDR3 spans 16 residues. Germline CDR1 is SNHLY and CDR2 is FYNNEI. CDR3 residues: CASRAWTGGSTDTQYF. Written as DNA, the CDR3 is TGTGCCAGCAGGGCCTGGACAGGGGGATCCACAGATACGCAGTATTTT.

The V gene is TRBV6-5, the J gene TRBJ1-5, with D perhaps matching TRBD1 (6 bases). Trimming cost V 0 bases and J 2 bases, with 11 bases left between them. Germline CDR1 and CDR2: MNHEY and SVGAGI. The CDR3 runs 16 residues. CDR3 amino acids: CASSYSPRGGNQPQHF. DNA of the CDR3: TGTGCCAGCAGTTACTCACCCAGGGGAGGCAATCAGCCCCAGCATTTT.

This clone was found once. The sample contains more than one DNA sequence encoding this CDR3. This chain uses TRBV18 with TRBJ2-3, with D perhaps matching TRBD1 (5 bases). Trimming took off 3 bases at V and 6 bases at J, with 10 bases between the two ends. Germline CDR1 is KGHSH and CDR2 is LQKENI. This CDR3 comprises 13 residues. In nucleotides, the CDR3 is TGTGCCAGCTCACCGCAGGGTGGGGATACGCAGTATTTT. This codes for CASSPQGGDTQYF.

The chain couples TRBV27 to TRBJ1-2, with TRBD1 identical over 7 bases. CDR3 length: 14 amino acids. Germline CDR1 MNHEY, CDR2 SMNVEV (reference sequence). The J segment lost 2 bases and the V segment lost 0 bases, leaving 0 bases of the junction unmatched. CDR3 coding DNA: TGTGCCAGCAGTTTATCGGGACAGAACTATGGCTACACCTTC. As protein: CASSLSGQNYGYTF.

The rearrangement uses TRBV7-9 and TRBJ2-5; unclear D gene. The CDR3 is 15 amino acids. Trimming removed 1 base from V and 5 bases from J, with 14 bases in between. Germline assignment: CDR1 SEHNR and CDR2 FQNEAQ (reference sequence). CDR3 coding DNA: TGTGCCAGCAGCTTAGTTGTGACACCCGAGGAGACCCAGTACTTC. This sequence encodes CASSLVVTPEETQYF.

This clone was recorded a few times. The rearrangement uses TRBV6-6 and TRBJ2-3; 14 bases agree with TRBD2. Unmatched junction bases numbered 1, after V lost 5 bases and J lost 6 bases. The CDR3 extends over 14 amino acids. The germline CDR1 and CDR2 sequences are MNHNY and SVGAGI (reference sequence). CDR3 sequence: CASSGTSGSDTQYF. DNA for the CDR3: TGTGCCAGCAGTGGGACTAGCGGGAGCGATACGCAGTATTTT.

This clone occurred once. The chain combines TRBV28 with TRBJ2-1, with D possibly being TRBD2 (6 bases). Germline CDR1 and CDR2: MDHEN and SYDVKM. The CDR3 sequence is 16 residues long. Trimming left V 5 bases short and J 1 base short, with 15 bases between. The CDR3 region is CASSALSSASYNEQFF. CDR3 DNA sequence: TGTGCCAGCAGTGCCCTTTCTAGCGCTTCCTACAATGAGCAGTTCTTC.

The gene calls are TRBV25-1 and TRBJ1-1, with 8 bases matching TRBD1. This CDR3 is built from 12 residues. Germline lookup yields CDR1 MGHDK and CDR2 SYGVNS. After removal of 5 bases from V and 11 bases from J, the junction contained 7 bases not matched to a gene. The CDR3 here is CASSTRTGQAFF. CDR3 in DNA: TGTGCCAGCAGTACCCGGACAGGGCAGGCTTTCTTT.

The J gene is TRBJ2-1, the V gene TRBV28, with D tentatively TRBD2 (5 bases). V lost 10 bases and J lost 4, with 14 bases in between. The CDR3 totals 13 residues. Germline assignment: CDR1 MDHEN and CDR2 SYDVKM. CDR3 DNA: TGTGCCACCTTCTGGACTCTGTACAATGAGCAGTTCTTC. It encodes CATFWTLYNEQFF.

This clone was recorded only once. This specimen includes other DNA sequences encoding the same CDR3. The rearrangement joins TRBV29-1 to TRBJ2-7; D not certain. With 4 bases removed from V and 6 bases from J, the gap between germline ends came to 13 bases. The CDR3 covers 12 residues. The germline gives CDR1 SQVTM, CDR2 ANQGSEA. The CDR3, as DNA: TGCAGCGTTGGTGGTGGCGGCGGCGAGCAGTACTTC. Protein sequence: CSVGGGGGEQYF.

J is TRBJ2-1 and V is TRBV5-1, with D perhaps matching TRBD1 (6 bases). V gave up 4 bases and J gave up 4 bases, with 15 bases separating them. Germline V gene sequence: CDR1 SGHRS, CDR2 YFSETQ. This CDR3 is built from 15 residues. The CDR3 protein is CASSRDQGLYNEQFF. The CDR3 region has the DNA TGCGCCAGCAGCCGTGACCAGGGGCTATACAATGAGCAGTTCTTC. The variable domain in full, with the rest retrieved from reference TRBV5-1 and TRBJ2-1, is KAGVTQTPRYLIKTRGQQVTLSCSPISGHRSVSWYQQTPGQGLQFLFEYFSETQRNKGNFPGRFSGRQFSNSRSEMNVSTLELGDSALYLCASSRDQGLYNEQFFGPGTRLTVL.

This clone was counted only a few times. V is TRBV28 and J is TRBJ2-7, with D tentatively TRBD2 (5 bases). This CDR3 comprises 13 residues. Trimming left V 5 bases short and J 3 bases short, with 11 bases between. The germline V gene encodes CDR1 MDHEN and CDR2 SYDVKM. The CDR3 here is CASSLPGNYEQYF. The CDR3 nucleotides read TGTGCCAGCAGTCTACCGGGGAACTACGAGCAGTACTTC.

V usage is TRBV7-8 and J usage is TRBJ2-7; 10 nucleotides match TRBD2. The CDR3 is 14 residues long. Germline-derived CDR1 and CDR2 are SGHVS and FQNEAQ. J lost 12 bases, V lost 6 bases, and 14 bases had no gene match. The CDR3 sequence is CASSLDEVLAGSYF. The DNA for the CDR3 is TGTGCCAGCAGTTTGGATGAAGTACTAGCGGGATCGTACTTC.

This sequence joins TRBV28 and TRBJ2-7; 7 positions match TRBD1. Trimming cost V 3 bases and J 5 bases; bases outside gene matches: 7. The germline CDR1 and CDR2 sequences are MDHEN and SYDVKM. The CDR3 covers 14 residues. CDR3 sequence: CASSFRAQGNEQYF. The DNA of the CDR3 is TGTGCCAGCAGTTTTAGGGCACAGGGGAACGAGCAGTACTTC. Full variable domain (rest looked up from reference TRBV28 and TRBJ2-7): DVKVTQSSRYLVKRTGEKVFLECVQDMDHENMFWYRQDPGLGLRLIYFSYDVKMKEKGDIPEGYSVSREKKERFSLILESASTNQTSMYLCASSFRAQGNEQYFGPGTRLTVT.

This chain connects TRBV5-6 to TRBJ2-3; D unresolved. There are 11 residues in the CDR3. The V and J ends lost 1 base and 6 bases respectively, with 3 bases between them. Germline CDR1 and CDR2: SGHDT and YYEEEE. The CDR3 DNA sequence: TGTGCCAGCAGCTTGTATGATACGCAGTATTTT. Its translation is CASSLYDTQYF.

The table lists this clone with a few counts. The gene calls are TRBV19 and TRBJ2-3, with D possibly TRBD1 on 6 matching bases. V dropped 5 bases and J dropped 4 bases, with 10 bases sitting between them. Germline values: CDR1 LNHDA, CDR2 SQIVND (reference sequence). This CDR3 has 13 residues. This chain's CDR3 is CASSEDSPDTQYF. CDR3 nucleotides: TGTGCCAGTAGTGAGGACAGCCCAGATACGCAGTATTTT.